What follows is one TCR beta chain and its context. The data stem from a study of blood T cell repertoires in COVID-19. Study-level information: Samples of COVID-19 (acute and convalescent) were obtained from the United States, Italy and Spain.

Assay: immunoSEQ multiplex PCR; the TCRdb copy retains only in-frame clones and omits some. The table has some 80,000 clones, 84% seen once. Germline CDR1 and CDR2: LNHDA and SQIVND (reference sequence). The CDR3 is made up of 15 amino acids. The V and J ends lost 7 bases and 0 bases, in that order; junction bases with no gene match: 7. The TCR originated in a man over 45 with acute or convalescent COVID-19. The sequenced material came from peripheral blood. The chain is built from TRBV19 and TRBJ1-1, with 8 bases lining up with TRBD1. The CDR3 DNA reads as TGTGCCAGTATAGGGACAGGCAACATGAACACTGAAGCTTTCTTT. It translates to CASIGTGNMNTEAFF.